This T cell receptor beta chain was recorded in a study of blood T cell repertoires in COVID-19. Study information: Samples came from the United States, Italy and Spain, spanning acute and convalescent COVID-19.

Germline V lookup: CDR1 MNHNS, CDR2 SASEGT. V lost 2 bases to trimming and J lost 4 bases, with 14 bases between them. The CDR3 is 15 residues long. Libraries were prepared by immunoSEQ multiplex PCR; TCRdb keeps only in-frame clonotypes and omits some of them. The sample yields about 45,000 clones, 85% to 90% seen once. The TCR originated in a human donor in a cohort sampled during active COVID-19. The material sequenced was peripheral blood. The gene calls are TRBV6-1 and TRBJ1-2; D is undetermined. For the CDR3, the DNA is TGTGCCAGCAGTGAAAAGCTGAGTGGAGGCTATGGCTACACCTTC. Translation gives CASSEKLSGGYGYTF.